This T cell receptor (beta chain) was captured in a study of blood T cell repertoires in COVID-19. Adults between about 18 and 95 years of age took part from 20 to 25 US areas. Donors of Cohort 3 who recovered were those that had two negative PCRs, clearance, or symptom resolution. The assay was immunoSEQ multiplex PCR, and TCRdb's table has in-frame clones only and misses some. The repertoire holds 200,000 to 250,000 clones, roughly 85% seen once, with around 20% in the top ten. Trimming cost V 4 bases and J 4 bases, with 18 bases left between them. The CDR3 loop spans 16 amino acids. Germline lookup yields CDR1 KGHDR and CDR2 SFDVKD.

Sequenced input: PBMCs or T cells enriched from blood (not recorded which). The chain uses TRBV24-1 and TRBJ1-2; possibly TRBD1 for D (5 bases). This TCR was recovered from a man aged 40-55 years who had recovered from COVID-19. In DNA, the CDR3 is TGTGCCACCAGTGACGCCGGGAGCCCGCAGGGCTATGGCTACACCTTC. Translation gives CATSDAGSPQGYGYTF.